This entry describes one TCR beta chain. The antigen this receptor binds is unknown. Within one base of it there is no much larger clone, and no base qualities were kept. V is reduced by 3 bases and J by 10 bases, leaving a spacing of 13 bases between them. Via the germline V gene, CDR1 is SNHLY and CDR2 FYNNEI. The CDR3 runs 14 amino acids, cysteine and phenylalanine included. Only the CDR3 region is kept as DNA, spanning 42 bases read in frame from base 1. These data belong to a study of T cell responses to AZD1222 COVID-19 vaccine (TCRdb year 2021). With regard to the full study: AZD1222 recipients with second doses at about 4 weeks or about 12 weeks were pooled, because spike-specific TCR depth and breadth did not differ between schedules. Enrollment into the trials was organized by age into subgroups of 18-55, 56-69 and 70-plus years, and those subgroups contained roughly 150, 30 and 60 TCR-sequenced participants, respectively. A total of 230 to 250 trial participants underwent TCR sequencing, of whom under 220 had received two doses of AZD1222 and roughly 26 had received two doses of the MenACWY control vaccine. General conclusions and limits of the study: Because no day 14 peak-response samples were available, the repertoires could be characterized only after the peak T cell response. After two AZD1222 doses, both the breadth and the depth of spike-specific TCRs were significantly higher than at day 0 and than in MenACWY recipients. Conclusions about previously exposed vaccinees are limited because only five or six AZD1222 recipients were SARS-CoV-2 seropositive at baseline. Reportedly, almost half of the unique spike-specific TCRs recognized epitopes lying outside the regions that are mutated in the B.1.351 and B.1.1.7 variants. Participants were mostly white British, with more females than males. The authors suggested clonal diversity may have been underestimated. The whole spike protein was spanned by vaccine-associated CD4 TCRs, and dominant responses were seen in regions 160-218 and 743-854. In the small 56-69-year group, the increase in depth fell short of significance, most likely because of low power.

The CDR3 regions of human TCRbeta chains were analyzed by immunosequencing. The authors' analysis ran thus. Repertoire TCRs were checked for matches against a reference library of SARS-CoV-2-specific TCRs that had been generated using the MIRA antigen-specificity platform. Breadth meant the fraction of unique TCRs that were SARS-CoV-2-associated, whereas depth meant the fraction of total T cells that were SARS-CoV-2-associated. Using the MIRA data, every spike-specific TCR was mapped to the spike region that the TCR reacted to and assigned to either a CD4 or a CD8 class. Log10-transformed breadth and depth values were compared by one-way ANOVA with Sidak's multiple comparisons tests. The immuneACCESS repertoire file appears here via TCRdb, limited to in-frame rearrangements. These files lack a portion of the clones; in checked studies, under half of the deficit traces to unresolved V genes, and the cause of the others is not known. The V and J calls and the clone size are those of that table, but D and trimming were determined from the DNA. Counted in this sample were about 67,000 clones; around four fifths of them appeared once. 21% of the sample comes from the top ten.

In the paper's terms, the time point label means: baseline before first vaccination. Samples from vaccinated people were obtained from the UK trials COV001 and COV002, which included a single-blind randomized controlled phase 2/3 trial of AZD1222 (ChAdOx1 nCoV-19) in healthy adults. For TCRbeta chain sequencing, PBMC samples were collected from trial participants at day 0 and at day 28 after the second dose. The material was peripheral blood, obtained on day 0 of AZD1222 vaccination. The chain joins TRBV2 to TRBJ1-6; the D gene assignment is ambiguous. This TCR was sampled from an adult in good health. The CDR3: CASSEEWIRSPLHF. The DNA is as follows: TGTGCCAGCAGTGAGGAATGGATTCGATCACCCCTCCACTTT.